This is a list of T cell receptor beta chains from one sample in a study of T cell responses to AZD1222 COVID-19 vaccine. Profiling relied on immunoSEQ multiplex PCR, and the TCRdb table lists in-frame clones only, not all of them. Of fewer than 90,000 clones detected, around nine tenths appear once; the ten largest clones hold approximately 10%. Sequenced here: peripheral blood, sampled on day 0 of AZD1222 vaccination. The receptors shown here come from an adult in good health. The CDR3 runs from the conserved cysteine through the conserved F or W. The order of the fields is D gene, clone size, J gene, V gene, CDR3 DNA, CDR3 protein. A D gene is named only where the DNA matches it firmly. The size of a clone is reported for some rows only, either as once, few or many, or as a class for expanded clones.

TRBD1	-	TRBJ1-2	TRBV5-1	TGCGCCAGCAGCTTGGAGTTGGGACAGAACTATGGCTACACCTTC	CASSLELGQNYGYTF
-	-	TRBJ1-2	TRBV7-2	TGTGCCAGCAGCTTAGAGGGGCCTGGCTACACCTTC	CASSLEGPGYTF
TRBD2	-	TRBJ2-7	TRBV9	TGTGCCAGCAGCTCAATAGCGGGAGGCGACGAGCAGTACTTC	CASSSIAGGDEQYF
TRBD1	few	TRBJ1-2	TRBV7-2	TGTGCCAGCAGCCTAGGGACAGCCAACTATGGCTACACCTTC	CASSLGTANYGYTF
-	-	TRBJ2-7	TRBV7-6	TGTGCCAGCAGCTTAGGGGGGACATACTCCTACGAGCAGTACTTC	CASSLGGTYSYEQYF
-	-	TRBJ2-2	TRBV10-1	TGCGCCAGCAGTGGAGGGTTGTTGGGATCGAACACCGGGGAGCTGTTTTTT	CASSGGLLGSNTGELFF
TRBD2	-	TRBJ2-5	TRBV5-1	TGCGCCAGCAGCTTGGCCAGCGGGGGGGCCATAAAGACCCAGTACTTC	CASSLASGGAIKTQYF
TRBD2	-	TRBJ2-1	TRBV2	TGTGCCAGAGGGGGAACTAGCGGGGGGACCCTATACAATGAGCAGTTCTTC	CARGGTSGGTLYNEQFF
-	-	TRBJ2-1	TRBV27	TGTGCCAGCAGTTTCCGACGGGGGAATGAGCAGTTCTTC	CASSFRRGNEQFF
-	-	TRBJ1-3	TRBV19	TGTGCCAGCAGCCGTGGACTCTCTGGAAACACCATATATTTT	CASSRGLSGNTIYF
TRBD1	-	TRBJ2-7	TRBV7-9	TGTGCCAGCAACCAAAGACAGGGTGTCTTGGGGGAGCAGTACTTC	CASNQRQGVLGEQYF
-	-	TRBJ1-1	TRBV30	TGTGCCTGGAGTGTTTTGGGGGCCGTGGCTTTCTTT	CAWSVLGAVAFF
-	-	TRBJ1-2	TRBV7-2	TGTGCCAGCAGCTTGGACGGTCGGCGGGGTGGCTACACCTTC	CASSLDGRRGGYTF
-	-	TRBJ2-5	TRBV10-1	TGCGCCAGCCGGCAGGGACCCCAAGAGACCCAGTACTTC	CASRQGPQETQYF
TRBD1	-	TRBJ1-2	TRBV7-8	TGTGCCAGCAGCCCCCGCAGGACAGGGGGCGCCCTCTATGGCTACACCTTC	CASSPRRTGGALYGYTF
-	-	TRBJ1-3	TRBV19	TGTGCCAGTAGTCCGGACAGCAGCTCTGGAAACACCATATATTTT	CASSPDSSSGNTIYF
TRBD1	-	TRBJ2-1	TRBV29-1	TGCAGCGCAAGGGGGCAGGCGTGGAGCAATGAGCAGTTCTTC	CSARGQAWSNEQFF